This T cell receptor beta chain is from a study of blood T cell repertoires in COVID-19. As for the study in general: Acute-phase and convalescent COVID-19 samples originated in the United States, Italy and Spain. T cells, B-cell-depleted T cells, or PBMCs provided the cDNA or gDNA that served as material.

The Seattle site enrolled patients during active infection and followed them longitudinally. The V and J ends lost 11 bases and 5 bases, in that order; junction bases with no gene match: 9. Germline loops: CDR1 WNHNN, CDR2 SYGVQD (reference sequence). This CDR3 is built from 13 residues. The authors' processing: Amplification of reference gene primers provided the estimated nucleated cell counts. The repertoire was sequenced with immunoSEQ multiplex PCR; TCRdb's copy has only in-frame clones and lacks some. The D gene and trimming were derived from the DNA, and the V and J assignments and clone size from that table. The table has some 300,000 clones, around 90% seen once; the top ten hold around 0.96%.

The V gene is TRBV10-1, the J gene TRBJ2-5; 9 bases align to TRBD1. The sequence derives from a woman in her thirties or forties with COVID-19, enrolled during active disease. Sequenced material: peripheral blood. CDR3 region: CAGHRGQRETQYF. Here the CDR3 DNA reads TGCGCCGGACACAGGGGGCAGCGGGAGACCCAGTACTTC.